The T cell receptor beta chain under discussion was sequenced for a study of blood T cell repertoires in COVID-19. Background on the study: The origin of the acute and convalescent COVID-19 samples was the United States, Italy and Spain.

Recruits, aged roughly 18 to 100 years, lived in some 25 US areas. Sequencing was performed with immunoSEQ multiplex PCR; in TCRdb, only in-frame clones are kept and a portion is missing. The table includes fewer than 350,000 clones, 89% detected once. V was pared by 3 bases and J by 3 bases, with 9 bases between. The CDR3 contains 13 residues. Per the germline V gene, CDR1 is LNHDA and CDR2 is SQIVND (reference sequence). Specimen: PBMCs or T cells enriched from blood (not recorded which). J is TRBJ2-7 and V is TRBV19; D might be TRBD1 (5 bases). This sequence originates from a woman in her forties who had recovered from COVID-19. This chain's CDR3 is CASSIQGVYEQYF. For the CDR3, the DNA is TGTGCCAGTAGTATTCAGGGTGTCTACGAGCAGTACTTC. Full variable domain (remainder filled in from reference TRBV19 and TRBJ2-7): DGGITQSPKYLFRKEGQNVTLSCEQNLNHDAMYWYRQDPGQGLRLIYYSQIVNDFQKGDIAEGYSVSREKKESFPLTVTSAQKNPTAFYLCASSIQGVYEQYFGPGTRLTVT.